The entry that follows covers one TCR beta chain sequence. Its antigen is currently not known. It has no much larger one-base neighbor in the sample; base qualities were not kept. These data come from a study of cytomegalovirus exposure and HLA in healthy donors (dated by TCRdb to 2015 to 2018). About the full investigation: An earlier analysis of approximately 640 of the donors reported more than 250 Gb of sequence data and 117 million unique TCR beta sequences from 150 million to 200 million T cells. In an earlier analysis of about 590 of the donors, high-throughput TCR beta sequencing was used to judge whether each TCR beta V gene segment behaved as functional or pseudogenic. An early release that covered about 600 HLA-typed donors contained around 300 gigabases of sequencing data and about 84 million unique TCR sequences. The study used immunosequencing to profile the T cell repertoires of under 700 subjects and linked those repertoires to cytomegalovirus serostatus. A later genetic analysis took genome-wide SNP genotypes for about three fifths of the 666 donors and used that subset as a discovery cohort. The study combined high-throughput TCR immunosequencing, statistical association of individual TCRs with disease status, and machine learning to predict cytomegalovirus infection status. On average, 235,054 unique TCR beta nucleotide sequences were sequenced per donor among 398 genotyped donors of the cohort, with 15% to 20% of those sequences being non-productive. Typing coverage differed by locus: A, B, C, DRB1 and DQB1 were typed in roughly 620-630 donors, DQA1 in about 550, DPA1 in approximately 610, and DPB1 in roughly 470. Besides the first cohort of about 730 subjects, a separate validation cohort made up of over 95 different subjects was used. Alongside the repertoire data, information on donor age, sex, ethnicity and CMV serostatus was compiled. All discovery cohort repertoires had been generated on a single sequencing platform. About five DR-DQ haplotypes were handled as single units for association and clustering because linkage in the cohort was strong. Rather than drawing on any new phenotypic data, the later analysis identified candidate immune exposures from TCR beta sequences and the way those sequences occurred across donors. The aim of the study was to test whether cataloging public T cell receptors could identify signatures of past pathogen exposure. Of the roughly 400 genotyped donors, roughly 76% were placed in the genetic ancestry cluster associated with self-reported Caucasian donors. HLA typing covered class I and class II loci at four-digit resolution. To study patterns of TCR occurrence, a later analysis re-analyzed previously published TCR beta repertoires from just over 650 donors and added high-resolution HLA genotyping.

The cohort consisted of 600 to 750 healthy bone marrow donors. At the time of sampling, all cohort members were nominally healthy, though unrecorded immune exposures were likely present. The donor was CMV seropositive and belonged to the group of 250 to 350 seropositive cohort members. A peripheral blood sample was collected from each donor, and TCR beta sequencing was performed on peripheral blood mononuclear cells. The Qiagen DNeasy Blood Extraction Kit was used to extract genomic DNA from the blood cell samples. What the authors observed across the whole study: Because HLA typing was missing for some donors at each locus, association tests included only the typed subset. Compared with equally common non-associated chains, HLA-associated TCR beta chains in a later analysis were more clonally expanded and had lower generation probabilities. Because the 87-base-pair reads could not distinguish some IMGT-functional V segments, including TRBV6-2 and TRBV6-3, those segments were excluded. Broadly in line with IMGT annotations, most TCR beta V segments showed up in productive rearrangements about 87% or about 30% of the time in an earlier analysis of about 500 of the donors. The study listed 150 to 200 TCR beta chains as associated with cytomegalovirus. In a later analysis, several top co-occurrence clusters were reported to appear linked to parvovirus B19, influenza, CMV and Epstein-Barr virus. When HLA alleles, especially DR and DQ, strongly co-occurred, attributing TCR associations to individual alleles was difficult. The cohort was sequenced for TCR beta chains only, and without alpha or paired-chain data the features that could be detected were limited. Immune exposure information for the cohort was limited to CMV serostatus. Because counts were too low, seventeen rarely observed V segments, including chromosome 9 orphons, were left out of the earlier analysis of about 620 of the donors. A later analysis associated about 17,000 TCR beta sequences with specific HLA alleles at a false discovery rate of 0.05. Linkage disequilibrium might explain the correlated functional status among segregating V segments, but an unknown experimental factor could not be ruled out. In vitro tests confirmed that a few of the cytomegalovirus-associated TCR beta chains recognize cytomegalovirus antigens. In a later genetic analysis, fewer N-insertions in productive TCRs were reported among donors in an Asian-associated ancestry cluster than the roughly 670-donor mean. A further reported finding was that TCR beta sequences accurately predicted the HLA-A and HLA-B alleles for most subjects in the first cohort. The presence/absence analyses assumed that sequencing depth was roughly uniform across donors, and that assumption may not be true. According to the authors, the approach could potentially be generalized to other disease states and immunological phenotypes. Most CMV-associated TCR beta chains appeared to be HLA-restricted in a later analysis, and the HLA associations seemed to be driven largely by CMV exposure. The classifier was reported to diagnose cytomegalovirus status with high specificity and sensitivity in both the original and validation cohorts. According to a later analysis, TCR association rates differed among HLA loci, with DRB1 alleles showing the most associated TCRs and HLA-C alleles showing the fewest. A cluster of highly shared sequence variants was judged likely to represent a technical artifact of the sequencing pipeline. In a later genetic analysis, a missense DCLRE1C variant was associated with V-gene and J-gene trimming of TCR beta chains, and the association was replicated in an independent cohort. Most TCR sequences were observed very rarely across donors, whereas some public TCRs were present in many individuals.

Library preparation used the immunoSEQ multiplex PCR assay. The multiplex PCR relied on a mix of 60 forward primers for TCR Vbeta segments and 13 reverse primers for TCR Jbeta segments. The CDR3 region of rearranged TCR beta genes was amplified from genomic DNA with a multiplex PCR assay. The amplified TCR beta libraries were sequenced on the Illumina HiSeq System as 87-base-pair reads. In the original analysis: A later analysis tallied 75 million to 95 million unique TCR beta chains across the approximately 670 repertoires, and about 10 million of those chains were shared by two or more donors. Raw reads were error-corrected and collapsed into unique sequences with a nearest-neighbor algorithm that merged closely related sequences to remove PCR and sequencing errors. Alignment of CDR3 sequences to IMGT reference sequences was used to assign V, D and J gene segments. Each retained sequence needed at least a six-nucleotide match to both a V gene segment and a J gene segment. A rearrangement was called productive if the CDR3 had no stop codons and remained in frame with V and J, and every other rearrangement was called non-productive. Following IMGT convention, CDR3 was defined as the stretch from the second conserved V-encoded cysteine to the conserved J-encoded phenylalanine. Sequences without an unambiguous match to a single V gene segment were excluded from the earlier analysis of about 600 of the donors. An earlier analysis of approximately 590 of the donors classified V segments as functional when productive rearrangements were above 56.7% and as segregating when the standard deviation between donors was above 5%. A statistical classification framework was built to diagnose cytomegalovirus status from the catalog of TCR beta chain sequences. In a later analysis, TCR nucleotide sequences were compared against IMGT/GENE-DB human TR gene sequences so that V and J genes could be assigned. Using the TCRdist pipeline, a later analysis assigned CDR3 sequences along with most-parsimonious VDJ recombination scenarios. In a later analysis, every TCR beta chain was defined by the combination of its CDR3 amino acid sequence and its V-gene family, and reads without a unique V-gene family were dropped. In a later analysis, around 600 highly shared, low-generation-probability nucleotide sequences were removed to address suspected cross-contamination and a sequencing artifact. In a later analysis, a clonal expansion index was calculated for each public chain from normalized within-repertoire ranks of inferred template counts. Generation probabilities in a later analysis came from a VDJ recombination model fitted to out-of-frame rearrangements, and those results were checked against IGoR. In a later analysis, TCR-TCR, TCR-HLA and TCR-CMV co-occurrence was scored with hypergeometric tests, and a repertoire-size bias correction was applied to TCR pairs. False discovery rates were estimated in a later analysis by permuting HLA or CMV assignments 20 times. In a later analysis, co-occurring TCRs were grouped using DBSCAN, and TCRdist sequence similarity was added for clustering within HLA-allele-positive subsets. For co-occurrence clustering, repertoires with fewer than 30,000 or more than 120,000 public chains were excluded, along with roughly 5 repertoires with anomalous nucleotide sharing. TCRdb stores this immuneACCESS table with in-frame sequences only. Part of the clones is absent; in the studies checked, under half of the shortfall reflects unresolved V genes, and no reason is known for the rest. V, J and clone size derive from that table, while D and trimming were established from the DNA sequence. The sample data list around 150,000 clones, and 70% to 80% of these were observed just once. The ten largest clonotypes hold roughly 3.5% of the sample.

V is cut back by 0 bases and J by 7 bases, with 5 bases in the junction unmatched. From a lookup of the germline V gene, CDR1 and CDR2 are SGHRS and YFSETQ. Measured from the cysteine to the phenylalanine, the CDR3 is 14 residues long. The DNA shown is the 42-base CDR3, in frame from base 1. The receptor comes from a man aged 25 to 40 in good health and CMV-seropositive. Sequenced sample: PBMCs. The rearranged segments are TRBV5-1 and TRBJ2-7, and 9 junction bases match TRBD1. The bases read TGCGCCAGCAGCTTGGGACAGGGGGTTGGGGAGCAGTACTTC. Its translation reads: CASSLGQGVGEQYF.